This T cell receptor (beta chain) emerged from a study of cytomegalovirus exposure and HLA in healthy donors. Overall study context: There were more than 350 genotyped donors. Of these, roughly 82% fell in the genetic ancestry cluster associated with self-reported Caucasian donors.

A word on this clone: Its antigen is currently unknown.

Overall study findings and caveats: Later analysis associated a missense DCLRE1C variant with TCR beta V- and J-gene trimming. The sole available immune exposure information was CMV serostatus. Per published accounts, TCR beta sequences correctly predicted the HLA-A and HLA-B alleles of most subjects.

The PCR contained 60 Vbeta and 13 Jbeta primers. The table came from immunoSEQ multiplex PCR; TCRdb's copy has only in-frame clones and leaves some out. There are about 95,000 clones in the sample; approximately 80% occur only once, and less than 6% lies in the top ten. Specimen: PBMCs. The receptor was derived from a man between 25 and 39 years old in good health and CMV-seropositive.

The chain's CDR3 is CASSEQPGQGYGYTF. The CDR3 DNA sequence: TGTGCCAGCAGCGAACAACCGGGACAGGGATATGGCTACACCTTC. The J gene is TRBJ1-2, the V gene TRBV7-2; 9 bases are shared with TRBD1. Per germline, CDR1 SGHTA and CDR2 FQGNSA. The CDR3 extends over 15 amino acids. The V segment lost 5 bases and the J segment 5 bases; nucleotides outside the gene matches: 9. Full variable domain (outside the CDR3, taken from reference TRBV7-2 and TRBJ1-2): GAGVSQSPSNKVTEKGKDVELRCDPISGHTALYWYRQSLGQGLEFLIYFQGNSAPDKSGLPSDRFSAERTGGSVSTLTIQRTQQEDSAVYLCASSEQPGQGYGYTFGSGTRLTVV.